Described below is a single T cell receptor (beta chain) sequence and its context. Its antigen remains unidentified. The record originates from a study of OX40 agonist ivuxolimab in advanced cancers. Turning to the study itself: Enrolled patients in dose escalation had cancers that were hepatocellular carcinoma, melanoma, renal cell or head and neck cancer. The group had a mean age of around 60 years, ranged from about 23 to 85, and was 82.7% male. Study-wide points: CD4+ T cells averaged fewer expanded clones than CD8+ T cells.

This CDR3 contains 12 residues. Germline V lookup: CDR1 SNHLY, CDR2 FYNNEI. The V and J ends lost 6 bases and 6 bases respectively, with 8 bases between them. Produced via immunoSEQ multiplex PCR; TCRdb's table is partial and in-frame only. The table records tens of thousands of clones, around 87% of them present only once. The V gene is TRBV2, the J gene TRBJ2-2; D assignment may be TRBD1 or TRBD2 (5 bases each). The source of this sequence is an adult with an advanced solid tumor such as melanoma, head and neck, liver or kidney cancer. Sequenced here: CD4+ or CD8+ T cells sorted from blood, sampled in a trial of the OX40 agonist ivuxolimab. The CDR3 sequence: CASSREPGELFF. For the CDR3, the DNA is TGTGCCAGCAGCAGGGAGCCCGGGGAGCTGTTTTTT.